These T cell receptor beta chains were read from a single sample in a study of OX40 agonist ivuxolimab in advanced cancers. Using immunoSEQ multiplex PCR, the repertoire was profiled, and TCRdb retains in-frame clones only, with some absent. The sample records approximately 90,000 clones, around 88% being singletons. The specimen comprised CD4+ or CD8+ T cells sorted from blood, sampled in a trial of the OX40 agonist ivuxolimab. The receptors come from an adult with an advanced solid tumor such as melanoma, head and neck, liver or kidney cancer. Each CDR3 is given with its conserved first and last residue. Each record gives: V gene, clone size, D gene, J gene, CDR3 protein, CDR3 DNA. A D gene is named only where the DNA matches it firmly. Expanded clones are given a class, and other clones once, few, many or no size at all.

V gene: TRBV5-1
clone size: -
D gene: -
J gene: TRBJ1-1
CDR3 protein: CASSSEPGREIAFF
CDR3 DNA: TGCGCCAGCAGCTCCGAACCCGGACGGGAAATAGCTTTCTTT

V gene: TRBV6-1
clone size: -
D gene: -
J gene: TRBJ1-6
CDR3 protein: CASSEEDRYSPLHF
CDR3 DNA: TGTGCCAGCAGTGAAGAGGACAGATATTCACCCCTCCACTTT

V gene: TRBV6-1
clone size: once
D gene: -
J gene: TRBJ1-1
CDR3 protein: CASKENTEAFF
CDR3 DNA: TGTGCCAGCAAGGAGAACACTGAAGCTTTCTTT

V gene: TRBV10-1
clone size: -
D gene: -
J gene: TRBJ1-4
CDR3 protein: CASSAGTASGKLFF
CDR3 DNA: TGCGCCAGCAGCGCCGGGACGGCCTCTGGAAAACTGTTTTTT

V gene: TRBV5-4
clone size: few
D gene: TRBD1
J gene: TRBJ1-2
CDR3 protein: CASSWQQGRGFDYGYTF
CDR3 DNA: TGTGCCAGCAGCTGGCAACAGGGGCGAGGGTTTGACTATGGCTACACCTTC

V gene: TRBV27
clone size: -
D gene: -
J gene: TRBJ1-5
CDR3 protein: CASKTDPYSNQPQHF
CDR3 DNA: TGTGCCAGCAAGACAGACCCTTATAGCAATCAGCCCCAGCATTTT

V gene: TRBV10-1
clone size: -
D gene: -
J gene: TRBJ1-4
CDR3 protein: CASSDCRTPNEKLFF
CDR3 DNA: TGCGCCAGCAGTGATTGTAGGACACCTAATGAAAAACTGTTTTTT

V gene: TRBV6-5
clone size: -
D gene: -
J gene: TRBJ2-3
CDR3 protein: CASSEGRDTQYF
CDR3 DNA: TGTGCCAGCAGTGAAGGGCGGGATACGCAGTATTTT

V gene: TRBV19
clone size: -
D gene: TRBD1
J gene: TRBJ1-1
CDR3 protein: CASSPQGGSNTEAFF
CDR3 DNA: TGTGCCAGTAGTCCCCAGGGGGGTTCGAACACTGAAGCTTTCTTT

V gene: TRBV5-1
clone size: -
D gene: -
J gene: TRBJ1-1
CDR3 protein: CASSFGTSGLNTEAFF
CDR3 DNA: TGCGCCAGCAGCTTTGGCACCTCGGGGTTGAACACTGAAGCTTTCTTT

V gene: TRBV4-2
clone size: -
D gene: TRBD2
J gene: TRBJ2-1
CDR3 protein: CASSPRLASSYNEQFF
CDR3 DNA: TGTGCCAGCAGCCCGCGACTAGCGAGCTCCTACAATGAGCAGTTCTTC

V gene: TRBV7-2
clone size: -
D gene: -
J gene: TRBJ2-7
CDR3 protein: CASSLMGTTSYEQYF
CDR3 DNA: TGTGCCAGCAGCTTAATGGGAACCACCTCCTACGAGCAGTACTTC

V gene: TRBV7-2
clone size: -
D gene: -
J gene: TRBJ1-2
CDR3 protein: CASSLGRGDGYTF
CDR3 DNA: TGTGCCAGCAGCTTAGGCAGGGGCGACGGCTACACCTTC

V gene: TRBV28
clone size: once
D gene: -
J gene: TRBJ1-4
CDR3 protein: CASSLDGKTTREKLFF
CDR3 DNA: TGTGCCAGCAGTTTAGATGGGAAAACGACCCGGGAAAAACTGTTTTTT

V gene: TRBV7-9
clone size: -
D gene: TRBD2
J gene: TRBJ2-7
CDR3 protein: CASSPGGSRQYF
CDR3 DNA: TGTGCCAGCAGCCCGGGGGGTTCCCGGCAGTACTTC

V gene: TRBV6-5
clone size: -
D gene: -
J gene: TRBJ2-5
CDR3 protein: CASKKPSGEETQYF
CDR3 DNA: TGTGCCAGTAAAAAGCCCTCAGGGGAAGAGACCCAGTACTTC

V gene: TRBV28
clone size: -
D gene: -
J gene: TRBJ1-1
CDR3 protein: CASRSTANTEAFF
CDR3 DNA: TGTGCCAGCAGATCGACAGCGAACACTGAAGCTTTCTTT

V gene: TRBV18
clone size: -
D gene: -
J gene: TRBJ1-2
CDR3 protein: CASSPWELGGYTF
CDR3 DNA: TGTGCCAGCTCACCATGGGAGTTGGGGGGCTACACCTTC

V gene: TRBV6-1
clone size: -
D gene: TRBD1
J gene: TRBJ2-3
CDR3 protein: CASRTGGSTDTQYF
CDR3 DNA: TGTGCCAGCAGGACAGGGGGTAGCACAGATACGCAGTATTTT

V gene: TRBV18
clone size: -
D gene: -
J gene: TRBJ2-3
CDR3 protein: CASSLGRGDTDTQYF
CDR3 DNA: TGTGCCAGCTCACTAGGTAGGGGTGACACAGATACGCAGTATTTT

V gene: TRBV6-5
clone size: -
D gene: -
J gene: TRBJ1-2
CDR3 protein: CASSRDRDYGYTF
CDR3 DNA: TGTGCCAGCAGTAGAGACAGAGACTATGGCTACACCTTC

V gene: TRBV6-5
clone size: -
D gene: -
J gene: TRBJ2-7
CDR3 protein: CASSTQGSSYEQYF
CDR3 DNA: TGTGCCAGCAGTACGCAGGGGTCCTCCTACGAGCAGTACTTC

V gene: TRBV28
clone size: -
D gene: -
J gene: TRBJ1-2
CDR3 protein: CASSPTRGPRGYGYTF
CDR3 DNA: TGTGCCAGCAGTCCCACCAGGGGCCCTAGAGGCTATGGCTACACCTTC

V gene: TRBV7-9
clone size: -
D gene: TRBD2
J gene: TRBJ2-1
CDR3 protein: CASSGGTSGDSDGEQFF
CDR3 DNA: TGTGCCAGCAGCGGGGGGACTAGCGGGGATTCTGACGGTGAGCAGTTCTTC

V gene: TRBV6-6
clone size: -
D gene: -
J gene: TRBJ2-1
CDR3 protein: CASSYGSDSGEQFF
CDR3 DNA: TGTGCCAGCAGTTACGGGTCTGACTCGGGAGAGCAGTTCTTC

V gene: TRBV5-1
clone size: -
D gene: -
J gene: TRBJ2-3
CDR3 protein: CASRDRLTDTQYF
CDR3 DNA: TGCGCCAGCAGGGACAGACTAACAGATACGCAGTATTTT

V gene: TRBV4-3
clone size: -
D gene: -
J gene: TRBJ1-2
CDR3 protein: CASSQDVRQSIYGYTF
CDR3 DNA: TGCGCCAGCAGCCAAGACGTCCGACAGAGTATCTATGGCTACACCTTC

V gene: TRBV11-3
clone size: -
D gene: TRBD2
J gene: TRBJ2-3
CDR3 protein: CASSLGTSATDTQYF
CDR3 DNA: TGTGCCAGCAGCTTAGGGACTAGCGCCACAGATACGCAGTATTTT

V gene: TRBV5-6
clone size: -
D gene: TRBD2
J gene: TRBJ2-3
CDR3 protein: CASSPGGSGGYTDTQYF
CDR3 DNA: TGTGCCAGCAGCCCCGGAGGTAGCGGGGGGTACACAGATACGCAGTATTTT

V gene: TRBV28
clone size: few
D gene: -
J gene: TRBJ1-2
CDR3 protein: CASSLTGSAGYTF
CDR3 DNA: TGTGCCAGCAGTTTAACAGGGTCGGCTGGCTACACCTTC

V gene: TRBV9
clone size: few
D gene: -
J gene: TRBJ2-3
CDR3 protein: CASSSDVDTQYF
CDR3 DNA: TGTGCCAGCAGCTCGGATGTAGATACGCAGTATTTT

V gene: TRBV19
clone size: -
D gene: TRBD2
J gene: TRBJ2-1
CDR3 protein: CASTRTSGGPYNEQFF
CDR3 DNA: TGTGCCAGTACCCGGACTAGCGGGGGCCCCTACAATGAGCAGTTCTTC

V gene: TRBV28
clone size: -
D gene: -
J gene: TRBJ1-5
CDR3 protein: CASRNTGVGQPQHF
CDR3 DNA: TGTGCCAGCAGGAATACAGGAGTAGGTCAGCCCCAGCATTTT

V gene: TRBV6-1
clone size: -
D gene: -
J gene: TRBJ1-2
CDR3 protein: CASSEGQGTVGYTF
CDR3 DNA: TGTGCCAGCAGTGAAGGGCAGGGGACGGTTGGCTACACCTTC

V gene: TRBV7-2
clone size: -
D gene: -
J gene: TRBJ1-4
CDR3 protein: CASSLIRANEKLFF
CDR3 DNA: TGTGCCAGCAGCCTAATCCGGGCTAATGAAAAACTGTTTTTT

V gene: TRBV18
clone size: -
D gene: -
J gene: TRBJ1-5
CDR3 protein: CASSPVRWGGHQPQHF
CDR3 DNA: TGTGCCAGCTCCCCGGTCCGGTGGGGTGGCCATCAGCCCCAGCATTTT

V gene: TRBV27
clone size: once
D gene: -
J gene: TRBJ2-3
CDR3 protein: CASFPTDTQYF
CDR3 DNA: TGTGCCAGTTTTCCGACAGATACGCAGTATTTT

V gene: TRBV6-1
clone size: -
D gene: TRBD1
J gene: TRBJ1-2
CDR3 protein: CATTGGYGYTF
CDR3 DNA: TGTGCCACGACAGGGGGCTATGGCTACACCTTC

V gene: TRBV19
clone size: few
D gene: TRBD1
J gene: TRBJ2-7
CDR3 protein: CASSLTGTSYEQYF
CDR3 DNA: TGTGCCAGTAGTCTGACAGGGACGTCCTACGAGCAGTACTTC

V gene: TRBV6-1
clone size: -
D gene: -
J gene: TRBJ1-3
CDR3 protein: CASSEAGAGVSSGNTIYF
CDR3 DNA: TGTGCCAGCAGTGAAGCGGGGGCAGGGGTTAGCTCTGGAAACACCATATATTTT

V gene: TRBV30
clone size: -
D gene: TRBD1
J gene: TRBJ1-5
CDR3 protein: CAWSWAGGGNQPQHF
CDR3 DNA: TGTGCCTGGAGTTGGGCAGGGGGAGGCAATCAGCCCCAGCATTTT

V gene: TRBV27
clone size: -
D gene: TRBD1
J gene: TRBJ1-6
CDR3 protein: CASSLGQGFSLHF
CDR3 DNA: TGTGCCAGCAGCCTGGGACAGGGCTTCTCCCTCCACTTT

V gene: TRBV11-3
clone size: -
D gene: TRBD2
J gene: TRBJ2-3
CDR3 protein: CASSLGLAGAWGDTQYF
CDR3 DNA: TGTGCCAGCAGCCTGGGACTAGCGGGGGCCTGGGGAGATACGCAGTATTTT

V gene: TRBV15
clone size: once
D gene: -
J gene: TRBJ2-7
CDR3 protein: CATSRDRVSEQYF
CDR3 DNA: TGTGCCACCAGCAGAGATCGGGTTTCCGAGCAGTACTTC

V gene: TRBV5-6
clone size: -
D gene: -
J gene: TRBJ1-1
CDR3 protein: CASSLALDTVTEAFF
CDR3 DNA: TGTGCCAGCAGCTTGGCTCTGGACACAGTCACTGAAGCTTTCTTT

V gene: TRBV5-1
clone size: -
D gene: -
J gene: TRBJ1-4
CDR3 protein: CASSIVPGLNNEKLFF
CDR3 DNA: TGCGCCAGCAGCATCGTCCCGGGACTGAATAATGAAAAACTGTTTTTT